The text below deals with one T cell receptor (beta chain). Its antigen is unknown. A second roughly 7 to 11 cycle PCR used barcoded and J-beta primers. TCRdb itself ran the 5' RACE reads through MiXCR, one entry per CDR3 protein. The sample shows hundreds of thousands of distinct CDR3 sequences, 49% of them seen only once. These data are taken from a study of blood T cells in healthy people across ages. Regarding the study as a whole: Naive T cell percentage showed a strong correlation with TCR beta diversity.

This receptor was obtained from a woman in her sixties in good health. Sample: blood.

In DNA form, the CDR3 reads TGTGCCAGCAGTCTTGACTTTTCCTCCTACGAGCAGTACTTC. Residues: CASSLDFSSYEQYF. This chain links TRBV27 with TRBJ2-7; no reliable D call. V lost 5 bases to trimming and J lost 0 bases, with 11 bases between them. The CDR3 extends over 14 amino acids. CDR1 MNHEY and CDR2 SMNVEV come from the germline V gene (reference sequence).